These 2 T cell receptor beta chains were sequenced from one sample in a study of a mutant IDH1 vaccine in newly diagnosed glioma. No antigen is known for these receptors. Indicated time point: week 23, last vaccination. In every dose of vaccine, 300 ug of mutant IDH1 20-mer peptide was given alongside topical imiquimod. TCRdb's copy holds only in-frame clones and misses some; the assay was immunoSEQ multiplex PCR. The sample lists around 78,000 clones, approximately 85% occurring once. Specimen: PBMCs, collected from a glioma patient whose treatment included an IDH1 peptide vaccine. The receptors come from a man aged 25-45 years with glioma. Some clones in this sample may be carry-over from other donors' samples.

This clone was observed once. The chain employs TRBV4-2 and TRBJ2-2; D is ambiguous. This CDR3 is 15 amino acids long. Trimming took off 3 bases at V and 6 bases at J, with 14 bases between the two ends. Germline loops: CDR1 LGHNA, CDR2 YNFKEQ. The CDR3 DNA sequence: TGTGCCAGCAGCCATGAGTTTATAAGTGCCGGGGAGCTGTTTTTT. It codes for CASSHEFISAGELFF.

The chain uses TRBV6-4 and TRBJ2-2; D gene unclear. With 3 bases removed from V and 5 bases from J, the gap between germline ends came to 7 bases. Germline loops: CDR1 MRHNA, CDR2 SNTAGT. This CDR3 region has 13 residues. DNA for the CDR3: TGTGCCAGCAGTGAGAAGGAGACCGGGGAGCTGTTTTTT. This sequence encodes CASSEKETGELFF.